This T cell receptor (beta chain) was sequenced in a study of CD8 T cells in ankylosing spondylitis. General study points: Blood of patients with ankylosing spondylitis appeared to be characterized by a TCR beta motif of eight highly homologous variants.

This clonotype was recorded a few times. What it recognizes is unknown. Trimming took 6 bases from V and 11 from J; bases not matched to a gene: 11. The CDR3 sequence is 14 residues long. CDR1 and CDR2 from the germline V gene are SGHRS and YFSETQ. TCRdb independently ran MiXCR on the 5' RACE reads; one entry per CDR3 protein. This sample has about 800,000 distinct CDR3 sequences, with 10% to 15% found just once. The sample was blood, either unsorted or a sorted T cell fraction (not recorded which). This chain links TRBV5-1 with TRBJ2-1, with 10 bases fitting TRBD2. The origin of this receptor is a male donor with ankylosing spondylitis. The CDR3 nucleotides are TGCGCCAGCAATATAGCGGGGGGTCCTCTGAAGCAGTTCTTC. Encoded protein: CASNIAGGPLKQFF.